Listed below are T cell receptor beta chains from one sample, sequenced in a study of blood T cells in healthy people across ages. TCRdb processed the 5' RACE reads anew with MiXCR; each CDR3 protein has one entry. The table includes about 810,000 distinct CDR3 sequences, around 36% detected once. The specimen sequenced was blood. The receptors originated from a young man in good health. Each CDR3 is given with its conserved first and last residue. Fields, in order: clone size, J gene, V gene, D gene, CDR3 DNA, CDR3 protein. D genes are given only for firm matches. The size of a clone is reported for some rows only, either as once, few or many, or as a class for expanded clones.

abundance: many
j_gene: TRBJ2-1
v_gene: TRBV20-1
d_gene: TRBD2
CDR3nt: TGCAGTGCTTCACTAGCGGGGGGGCCGGGTGAGCAGTTCTTC
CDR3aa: CSASLAGGPGEQFF

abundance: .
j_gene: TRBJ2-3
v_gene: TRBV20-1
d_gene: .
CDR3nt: TGCAGTGCTAATCCGAGCTCCGGGGAAGTTGATACGCAGTATTTT
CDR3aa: CSANPSSGEVDTQYF

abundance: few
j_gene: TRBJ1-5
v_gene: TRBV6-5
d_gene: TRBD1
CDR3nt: TGTGCCAGCAGTTACGAGGGGGCCGGTCAGCCCCAGCATTTT
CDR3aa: CASSYEGAGQPQHF

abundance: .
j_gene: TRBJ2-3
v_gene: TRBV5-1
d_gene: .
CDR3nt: TGCGCCAGCAGCTTTGCTCAGGGGACAGATACGCAGTATTTT
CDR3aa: CASSFAQGTDTQYF

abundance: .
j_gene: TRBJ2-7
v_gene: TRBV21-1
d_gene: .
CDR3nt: TGTGCCAGCAGCCAAGACCACCGGGACAGGGATATCGCGAAGAACGAGCAGTACTTC
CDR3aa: CASSQDHRDRDIAKNEQYF

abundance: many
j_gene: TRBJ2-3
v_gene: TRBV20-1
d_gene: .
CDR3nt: TGCAGTGCTGGGGACGGAAGCAGCCTCAGCACAGATACGCAGTATTTT
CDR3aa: CSAGDGSSLSTDTQYF

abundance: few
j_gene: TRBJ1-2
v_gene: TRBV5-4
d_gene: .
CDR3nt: TGTGCCAGCAGCCCCGAGTTACAGGGAAATGGCTACACCTTC
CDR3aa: CASSPELQGNGYTF

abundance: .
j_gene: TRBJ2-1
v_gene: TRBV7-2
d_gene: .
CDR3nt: TGTGCCAGCAGCTCCTCGGTGAATGAGCAGTTCTTC
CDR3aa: CASSSSVNEQFF

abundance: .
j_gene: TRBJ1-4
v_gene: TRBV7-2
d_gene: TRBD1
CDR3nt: TGTGCCAGCAGCCAGGTCCGACAGGGAAGTAATGAAAAACTGTTTTTT
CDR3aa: CASSQVRQGSNEKLFF

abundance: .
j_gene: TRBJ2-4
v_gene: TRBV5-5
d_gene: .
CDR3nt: TGTACCAGCGTGGGAGGACAAGCAGCCAAAAACATTCAGTACTTC
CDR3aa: CTSVGGQAAKNIQYF

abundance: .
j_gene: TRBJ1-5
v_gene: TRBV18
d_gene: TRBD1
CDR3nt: TGTGCCAGCTCACCGGGACAGGGGGAAAGGCAGCCCCAGCATTTT
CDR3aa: CASSPGQGERQPQHF

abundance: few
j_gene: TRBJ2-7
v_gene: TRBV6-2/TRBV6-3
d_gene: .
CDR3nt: TGTGCCAGCAGTCCCCGTCCCAGGGAGCAGTACTTC
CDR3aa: CASSPRPREQYF

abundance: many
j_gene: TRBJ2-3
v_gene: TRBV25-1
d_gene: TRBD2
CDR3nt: TGTGCCAGCAGTGAGACTAGCGGGGCGTTGGGCTCAGATACGCAGTATTTT
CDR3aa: CASSETSGALGSDTQYF

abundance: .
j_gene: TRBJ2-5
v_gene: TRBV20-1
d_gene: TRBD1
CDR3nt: TGCAGTGCCGGGACAGGACAAGAGACCCAGTACTTC
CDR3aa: CSAGTGQETQYF

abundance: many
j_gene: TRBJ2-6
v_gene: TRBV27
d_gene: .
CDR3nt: TGTGCCAGCAGTTTGGCAGGGGGGGCCAACGTCCTGACTTTC
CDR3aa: CASSLAGGANVLTF